These T cell receptor beta chains were read from a single sample in a study of blood T cell repertoires in COVID-19. This table comes from immunoSEQ multiplex PCR, and its TCRdb copy is limited to in-frame clones, with some not included. The data contain over 110,000 clones, around 78% of them seen just once; the ten biggest clones take up 1.9%. Sequencing input: peripheral blood. These receptors came from an older woman with acute or convalescent COVID-19. Both conserved end residues are trimmed from each CDR3. Fields, in order: J gene, V gene, CDR3 protein.

J: TRBJ1-4
V: TRBV3-1/TRBV3-2
CDR3: ASSLRQGRIEKLF

J: TRBJ1-2
V: TRBV3-1/TRBV3-2
CDR3: ASSQDPTGRANYGYT

J: TRBJ2-7
V: TRBV7-8
CDR3: ASSLRGQGLYEQY

J: TRBJ2-7
V: TRBV5-6
CDR3: ASSWTGTGLYEQY

J: TRBJ2-7
V: TRBV27
CDR3: ASSLGGQGFPYEQY

J: TRBJ2-1
V: TRBV7-7
CDR3: ASSLAPGLAGYNEQF

J: TRBJ2-1
V: TRBV7-9
CDR3: VGGRSSYNEQF

J: TRBJ2-7
V: TRBV25-1
CDR3: ASSSSDRVSGYEQY

J: TRBJ2-1
V: TRBV27
CDR3: ASSDRLAFYNEQF

J: TRBJ2-1
V: TRBV12-3/TRBV12-4
CDR3: ASRPGLHVEQF

J: TRBJ1-6
V: TRBV28
CDR3: ASSSRGSPLH

J: TRBJ2-4
V: TRBV4-1
CDR3: ASSQADGIQY

J: TRBJ2-5
V: TRBV5-1
CDR3: ASSFTGKETQY

J: TRBJ2-1
V: TRBV11-2
CDR3: ASSFLRSGSRNEQF

J: TRBJ1-1
V: TRBV7-9
CDR3: AVRGREVTEAF

J: TRBJ2-5
V: TRBV28
CDR3: ASRLSAGTSVAETQY

J: TRBJ1-1
V: TRBV6-5
CDR3: ASRLGTEKAF

J: TRBJ2-3
V: TRBV30
CDR3: AYATSGITDTQY

J: TRBJ2-1
V: TRBV20-1
CDR3: SASPYNEQF

J: TRBJ2-7
V: TRBV2
CDR3: ASRGQGYYEQY

J: TRBJ2-3
V: TRBV3-1/TRBV3-2
CDR3: ASSQRTSGSSTDTQY

J: TRBJ1-5
V: TRBV27
CDR3: ASRFLPGQGAIVDQPQH

J: TRBJ2-5
V: TRBV6-5
CDR3: ASSYQAGVETQY

J: TRBJ2-4
V: TRBV6-4
CDR3: ASQRLGAKNIQY

J: TRBJ1-6
V: TRBV5-4
CDR3: ASSLQPTTNSPLH

J: TRBJ2-7
V: TRBV5-4
CDR3: ASSFGGPYEQY

J: TRBJ2-1
V: TRBV15
CDR3: ATSKTNQGYEQF